Sequencing of this T cell receptor beta chain was carried out in a study of blood T cell repertoires in COVID-19 (dated by TCRdb to 2020 to 2021). Some background on the complete study: The collaborator samples originated in the United States, Italy and Spain and spanned the acute and convalescent phases of COVID-19. The material from the prospective study consisted of cDNA or gDNA derived from T cells, B-cell-depleted T cells, or PBMCs. A freely available public database, intended as a resource for researchers studying the immune response to SARS-CoV-2, is where the repertoires were released. Samples were obtained from the ongoing ImmuneRACE study (first 160 participants) and from about 1,300 subjects provided by 6 global collaborators. Subjects who had been exposed to COVID-19, were actively infected with it, or had recovered from it provided the deeply sampled blood TCRbeta repertoires that made up the dataset. Where available, HLA class I and class II types were obtained from metadata supplied by the sample provider rather than from assay-based typing. The sample metadata nearly always contained a de-identified subject ID, COVID-19 status, age in years and sex.

Points the paper makes about the study in general: The quantity of clinical and demographic metadata differed by source and by participant and was supplied without curation.

From its cysteine to its phenylalanine, the CDR3 spans 14 amino acids. Only the CDR3 DNA is retained, 42 bases long and in frame from the first base. Sequences SNHLY (CDR1) and FYNNEI (CDR2) are obtained from the germline V gene. From V the trimming removes 6 bases and from J it removes 4 bases, while the gene matches leave 8 bases of the junction unaccounted for. A note on this clone: This clone's antigen is unknown. No base-level quality is on record; no much larger clone is a single base apart.

Each collaborating institution followed its own protocols to collect whole blood in K2EDTA tubes. For TCRbeta analysis, collaborator samples were shipped as frozen whole blood, as isolated PBMCs, or as DNA extracted from either sample type. TCRbeta CDR3 regions were amplified from genomic DNA using the immunoSEQ Assay, a bias-controlled multiplex PCR. The original methods were these. Within the assay, amplification of reference gene primers was used to estimate how many nucleated cells each sample contained. Sequence reads were collapsed and filtered to measure the absolute abundance of every unique TCRbeta CDR3 rearrangement. For each sample, productive Simpson clonality was calculated as the square root of Simpson's diversity index across productive rearrangements. This immuneACCESS table, as held by TCRdb, lists in-frame sequences with V and J called but not all clones. Of the missing ones, under half trace to an unresolved V gene in checked studies; the others have no known cause. V and J calls and clone size are copied from that table; D and trimming were computed from the DNA. The table for this sample lists approximately 120,000 clones; about 87% of them were counted only once. The ten most abundant clones make up 0.95% to 1.3% of the sample.

Recombination linked TRBV2 to TRBJ1-2; 7 middle bases align to TRBD1. Material: peripheral blood. The sequence was collected from a human donor in a cohort sampled during active COVID-19. The bases read TGTGCCAGCAGAAGTACTGCAGGGGGCTATGGCTACACCTTC. The encoded protein is CASRSTAGGYGYTF.